The 20 T cell receptor beta chains below come from one sample, sequenced in a study of metastatic and nonmetastatic thyroid tumors. No patient had received any treatment before thyroid surgery. TCRdb re-called the PCR reads with MiXCR. The top ten hold around 3.9% of the sample, which has about 40,000 clones, approximately 15% seen once. Sequencing input: blood. Source of these receptors: a female donor with papillary thyroid cancer or a benign thyroid nodule (not recorded which). Some clones in this sample may be carry-over from other donors' samples.

There are many counts of this clone. Written as DNA, the CDR3 is TGTGCCAGCAGCCGAACCGGGACAGGGGTGGAAAAACTGTTTTTT. Its translation: CASSRTGTGVEKLFF. This chain joins TRBV4-2 and TRBJ1-4; TRBD1 agrees at 10 bases. Losses at the gene ends were 4 bases for V and 8 bases for J; bases not matched to a gene: 7. Germline lookup yields CDR1 LGHNA and CDR2 YNFKEQ. The CDR3 is 15 residues long.

The table lists this clone with many counts. The junction departs from germline at one end; a sequencing error may be responsible. The V gene is TRBV19, the J gene TRBJ2-3; D is unresolved. This CDR3 comprises 13 residues. Germline V CDR1 and CDR2: LNHDA, SQIVND (reference sequence). CDR3 DNA: TGTGCCAGCAGTATAGGCCCTGGAACTACGCAGTATTTT. This gives the protein CASSIGPGTTQYF.

This clone occurred a few times. A read error may account for a junction end that differs from germline. Different DNA sequences within this sample yield the same CDR3. The gene calls are TRBV6-1 and TRBJ1-6; D perhaps matches TRBD1 (6 bases). Germline CDR1 reads MNHNS; CDR2 reads SASEGT. The CDR3 loop spans 15 amino acids. CDR3 DNA sequence: TGTGCTAGCAAGGGAGGGGGAGATAATAATTCGCCCCTCCACTTT. Protein sequence: CASKGGGDNNSPLHF.

The V gene is TRBV7-9, the J gene TRBJ2-1; 12 bases match TRBD2. Per germline, CDR1 SEHNR and CDR2 FQNEAQ (reference sequence). This CDR3 contains 14 residues. J was trimmed by 6 bases and V by 3 bases; bases with no gene match: 0. CDR3 region: CASSLTSGSNEQFF. CDR3 DNA: TGTGCCAGCAGCTTGACTAGCGGGAGCAATGAGCAGTTCTTC.

This clone was observed many times. The V and J genes are TRBV28 and TRBJ1-2; 9 positions agree with TRBD1. J gave up 7 bases and V 6 bases, and 9 bases lay outside the gene matches. The CDR3 sequence is 14 residues long. Per germline, CDR1 MDHEN and CDR2 SYDVKM. The CDR3 protein is CASSSGTGNFGYTF. The CDR3 nucleotides are TGTGCCAGCAGCTCGGGGACAGGGAATTTTGGCTACACCTTC.

The table lists this clone with many counts. The rearrangement links TRBV20-1 to TRBJ1-2; 7 bases map to TRBD1. The CDR3 sequence is 13 residues long. Germline V gene data show CDR1 as DFQATT and CDR2 as SNEGSKA (reference sequence). V lost 3 bases to trimming and J lost 2 bases; unmatched junction nucleotides: 3. In DNA, the CDR3 is TGCAGTGCTAGTCTGGACAGGAACTATGGCTACACCTTC. This codes for CSASLDRNYGYTF.

This clone was recorded a few times. The CDR3 spells CAISPRGDSPLHF. CDR3 nucleotide sequence: TGTGCCATCAGTCCCAGGGGAGACTCACCCCTCCACTTT. The chain carries TRBV10-3 and TRBJ1-6; tentatively, D is TRBD1 (6 bases). This CDR3 is 13 amino acids long. Germline values: CDR1 ENHRY, CDR2 SYGVKD. The ends were cut back, 5 bases at V and 10 bases at J, with 12 bases in the middle.

This clone has at least ten counts. The CDR3 DNA follows: TGTGCCAGCAGCCCGATCACAGGGGGTAATAATGGCTACACCTTC. Translating gives CASSPITGGNNGYTF. The chain joins TRBV9 to TRBJ1-2; 8 nucleotides line up with TRBD1. Germline V gene lookup returns CDR1 SGDLS and CDR2 YYNGEE. This CDR3 is 15 amino acids long. V was pared by 4 bases and J by 6 bases, with 11 bases of the junction left unmatched.

Many counts were recorded for this clone. The gene calls are TRBV28 and TRBJ1-6; 10 bases are shared with TRBD1. This CDR3 contains 15 residues. Germline V gene data show CDR1 as MDHEN and CDR2 as SYDVKM. V gave up 4 bases and J gave up 8 bases; unmatched junction bases: 5. CDR3 DNA sequence: TGTGCCAGCAGTTCCCCGGGACAGGGGTATTCACCCCTCCACTTT. It is translated as CASSSPGQGYSPLHF.

The chain carries TRBV20-1 and TRBJ2-7; D might be TRBD2 (6 bases). CDR1 is DFQATT, CDR2 SNEGSKA, per germline (reference sequence). The CDR3 runs 13 residues. With 2 bases removed from V and 2 bases from J, the gap between germline ends came to 10 bases. The CDR3 nucleotides read TGCAGTGCTAGAAAGCGGGCAACCTACGAGCAGTACTTC. As protein: CSARKRATYEQYF.

This clone was picked up many times. V usage is TRBV12-3 or TRBV12-4 and J usage is TRBJ2-3, with 7 bases identical to TRBD2. The CDR3 covers 14 residues. Trimming removed 0 bases from V and 4 bases from J; junction bases left unmatched: 1. CDR3 sequence (DNA): TGTGCCAGCAGTTTAGCGGGGGGGGCAGATACGCAGTATTTT. Encoded protein: CASSLAGGADTQYF.

This clone was seen ten or more times. CDR3 nucleotides: TGTGCCAGCAGTTTTGGAGGAGCGAACACTGAAGCTTTCTTT. Protein product: CASSFGGANTEAFF. The chain recombines TRBV12-3 or TRBV12-4 with TRBJ1-1, with no clear D. This CDR3 spans 14 amino acids. Deletions cut 3 bases from V and 1 base from J, with 9 bases between.

Details on this clone: Germline is not matched at one junction end, which may reflect a read error. The chain employs TRBV20-1 and TRBJ1-2; D remains unclear. The CDR3 sequence is 14 residues long. Germline CDR1 and CDR2: DFQATT and SNEGSKA (reference sequence). CDR3 in DNA: TGCAGTGCTAGAGAAGGGCCGCATACTTATGGCTACAGCTTC. Protein sequence: CSAREGPHTYGYSF.

This clone showed up many times. V is TRBV6-5 and J is TRBJ2-7; TRBD1 aligns across 10 bases. Germline trimming cut 2 bases from V and 3 bases from J; bases unmatched to any gene: 10. Germline V CDR1 and CDR2: MNHEY, SVGAGI. The CDR3 consists of 17 residues. CDR3 coding DNA: TGTGCCAGCAGTTACGCTTTTTCCGGGACAGGGGTCTACGAGCAGTACTTC. It specifies CASSYAFSGTGVYEQYF.

This clone has only a few counts. An end of the junction does not agree with germline; a read error may underlie this. The sample has other DNA sequences that encode this CDR3 too. The V gene is TRBV28, the J gene TRBJ1-1; D not certain. The CDR3 has 13 amino acids. CDR1 is MDHEN, CDR2 SYDVKM, per germline. CDR3 protein: CASSLPWGTEAFF. CDR3 in DNA: TGTGCAAGCAGCTTACCGTGGGGCACTGAAGCTTTCTTT.

As for this clone: The CDR3 does not end in the conserved phenylalanine or tryptophan, so this is likely a read error. The V and J genes are TRBV12-3 or TRBV12-4 and TRBJ2-2, with 8 bases fitting TRBD2. Trimming cost V 3 bases and J 6 bases; bases outside gene matches: 6. CDR3 length: 15 residues. The CDR3 spells CASSFVGGGPGELFL. CDR3 nucleotides: TGTGCCAGCAGTTTTGTCGGGGGGGGGCCCGGGGAGCTGTTTTTG.

The sample holds many counts of this clone. The V call is TRBV20-1, the J call TRBJ2-4, with D possibly being TRBD2 (8 bases). This CDR3 is 19 amino acids long. Germline CDR1 is DFQATT and CDR2 is SNEGSKA (reference sequence). CDR3 loop: CSSFYRGESSGRDRNIQYF. CDR3 DNA: TGCAGCTCCTTTTACAGGGGTGAATCGAGCGGGAGAGACCGGAACATTCAGTACTTC.

This clone came up many times. The chain's CDR3 is CASSQSSGTSGDTQYF. The CDR3 DNA is TGTGCCAGCAGCCAATCGTCCGGGACTAGCGGAGATACGCAGTATTTT. The J gene is TRBJ2-3, the V gene TRBV4-2, with 11 bases aligning to TRBD2. V lost 2 bases, J lost 5 bases, and 6 bases stayed unmatched. CDR3 size: 16 residues. CDR1 LGHNA and CDR2 YNFKEQ come from the germline V gene.

This clone came up many times. V and J are TRBV19 and TRBJ2-3, with 11 bases aligning to TRBD2. This CDR3 comprises 16 residues. In germline, CDR1 is LNHDA, CDR2 SQIVND (reference sequence). The V and J ends lost 3 bases and 5 bases, in that order; junction bases with no gene match: 7. The CDR3 loop reads CASSIGATSGVDTQYF. The CDR3 nucleotides are TGTGCCAGTAGTATTGGAGCGACTAGCGGGGTAGATACGCAGTATTTT. Full variable domain (missing parts from reference TRBV19 and TRBJ2-3): DGGITQSPKYLFRKEGQNVTLSCEQNLNHDAMYWYRQDPGQGLRLIYYSQIVNDFQKGDIAEGYSVSREKKESFPLTVTSAQKNPTAFYLCASSIGATSGVDTQYFGPGTRLTVL.

This clone was picked up a small number of times. The rearrangement uses TRBV12-3 or TRBV12-4 and TRBJ2-2, with D perhaps TRBD1 (5 bases). The CDR3 loop spans 16 amino acids. With 3 bases removed from V and 10 bases from J, the gap between germline ends came to 21 bases. The CDR3 sequence: CASSFFPGRGAVELFF. DNA for the CDR3: TGTGCCAGCAGTTTCTTCCCCGGAAGGGGCGCCGTGGAGCTGTTTTTT.